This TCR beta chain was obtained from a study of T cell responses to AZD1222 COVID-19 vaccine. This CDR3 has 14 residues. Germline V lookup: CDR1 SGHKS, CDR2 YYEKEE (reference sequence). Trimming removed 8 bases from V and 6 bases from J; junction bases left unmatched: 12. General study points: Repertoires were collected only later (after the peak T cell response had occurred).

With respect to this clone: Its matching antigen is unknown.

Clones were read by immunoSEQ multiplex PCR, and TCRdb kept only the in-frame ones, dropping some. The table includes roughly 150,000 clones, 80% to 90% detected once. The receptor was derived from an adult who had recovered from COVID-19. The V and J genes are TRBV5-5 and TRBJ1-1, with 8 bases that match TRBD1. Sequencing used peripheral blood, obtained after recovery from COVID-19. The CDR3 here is CASGTGFKVPEAFF. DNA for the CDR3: TGTGCCAGTGGGACAGGTTTTAAAGTTCCTGAAGCTTTCTTT.